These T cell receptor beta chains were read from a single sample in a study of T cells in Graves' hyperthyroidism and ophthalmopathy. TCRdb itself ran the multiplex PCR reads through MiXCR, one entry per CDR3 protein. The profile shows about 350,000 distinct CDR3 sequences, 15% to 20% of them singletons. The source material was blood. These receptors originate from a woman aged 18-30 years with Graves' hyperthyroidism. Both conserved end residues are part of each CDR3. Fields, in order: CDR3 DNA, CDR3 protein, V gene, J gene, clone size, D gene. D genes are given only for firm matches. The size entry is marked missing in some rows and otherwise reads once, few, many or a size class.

DNA: TGTGCCAGCAGCTTACGACAGGGGGACACTGAAGCTTTCTTT
CDR3: CASSLRQGDTEAFF
V: TRBV7-9
J: TRBJ1-1
size: many
D: TRBD1

DNA: TGCAGCGTGCGGGACCTTAACACCGGGGAGCTGTTTTTT
CDR3: CSVRDLNTGELFF
V: TRBV29-1
J: TRBJ2-2
size: many
D: -

DNA: TGTGCCAGCAGCTTAGCCATCTTCGGCAAAAACATTCAGTACTTC
CDR3: CASSLAIFGKNIQYF
V: TRBV7-2
J: TRBJ2-4
size: many
D: -

DNA: TGTGCCATCAGTGAGCCCCCAATGGGACTCCAGCCCCAGCATTTT
CDR3: CAISEPPMGLQPQHF
V: TRBV10-3
J: TRBJ1-5
size: many
D: -

DNA: TGTGCCAGCAGTTACAACAGGGATCAGCCCCAGCATTTT
CDR3: CASSYNRDQPQHF
V: TRBV6-2/TRBV6-3
J: TRBJ1-5
size: -
D: -

DNA: TGTGCCAGCAGTTACTTTGACAGCCCCTACGAGCAGTACTTC
CDR3: CASSYFDSPYEQYF
V: TRBV6-5
J: TRBJ2-7
size: -
D: -

DNA: TGCAGTGCTACCCGTAGCTCCTACGAGCAGTACTTC
CDR3: CSATRSSYEQYF
V: TRBV20-1
J: TRBJ2-7
size: many
D: -

DNA: TGCAGCGTTGGGGCGACGGTCGCCTACGAGCAGTACTTC
CDR3: CSVGATVAYEQYF
V: TRBV29-1
J: TRBJ2-7
size: many
D: -

DNA: TGTGCCAGCAGCTTAATGCTGCGGGGGGGTTCAGAGACCCAGTACTTC
CDR3: CASSLMLRGGSETQYF
V: TRBV7-2
J: TRBJ2-5
size: many
D: TRBD2

DNA: TGTGCCAGCAGCCGCGGGGACGAGCAGTACTTC
CDR3: CASSRGDEQYF
V: TRBV28
J: TRBJ2-7
size: many
D: -

DNA: TGTGCCAGCGGAGGGAGGGGGAGCAATCAGCCCCAGCATTTT
CDR3: CASGGRGSNQPQHF
V: TRBV6-1
J: TRBJ1-5
size: many
D: -

DNA: TGCGCCAGCAGCCAAGAGGGACTGAACTATAATTCACCCCTCCACTTT
CDR3: CASSQEGLNYNSPLHF
V: TRBV4-1
J: TRBJ1-6
size: few
D: -

DNA: TGTGCCAGCAGTTTACAGGGGCAAGTTTCCAAAAACATTCAGTACTTC
CDR3: CASSLQGQVSKNIQYF
V: TRBV28
J: TRBJ2-4
size: many
D: -

DNA: TGTGCCAGCAGTTGGGGACTAGCGGGGGGAAGGCAAGAGACCCAGTACTTC
CDR3: CASSWGLAGGRQETQYF
V: TRBV6-5
J: TRBJ2-5
size: -
D: TRBD2

DNA: TGTGCCAGCAGTTTAGAGGGGCTCGTCCCCTACGAGCAGTACTTC
CDR3: CASSLEGLVPYEQYF
V: TRBV27
J: TRBJ2-7
size: many
D: -

DNA: TGTGCCAGCAGCTTAGATTGGGACAGGGGTCAGCCCCAGCATTTT
CDR3: CASSLDWDRGQPQHF
V: TRBV11-2
J: TRBJ1-5
size: many
D: TRBD1

DNA: TGTGCCAGCACCCCCGGCGGTTCCGGGGAGCTGTTTTTT
CDR3: CASTPGGSGELFF
V: TRBV6-1
J: TRBJ2-2
size: many
D: -

DNA: TGTGCCAGCAGCCAAGAAAGGGGGGCCCACAAAAACATTCAGTACTTC
CDR3: CASSQERGAHKNIQYF
V: TRBV3-1
J: TRBJ2-4
size: -
D: -

DNA: TGTGCCAGCAGCGCGACAGGAGGCGTAGGCCAGCCCCAGCATTTT
CDR3: CASSATGGVGQPQHF
V: TRBV13
J: TRBJ1-5
size: -
D: -

DNA: TGTGCCAGCAGTGTAGCCGGGACAGGGACCACCGGGGAGCTGTTTTTT
CDR3: CASSVAGTGTTGELFF
V: TRBV6-1
J: TRBJ2-2
size: many
D: TRBD1

DNA: TGTGCCAGCTCACGCCCAGGGGGGTTGAGCAATCAGCCCCAGCATTTT
CDR3: CASSRPGGLSNQPQHF
V: TRBV18
J: TRBJ1-5
size: few
D: TRBD1

DNA: TGCGCCAGCAGCCCCTTCGGGGAGCAAGCCTACAATGAGCAGTTCTTC
CDR3: CASSPFGEQAYNEQFF
V: TRBV5-1
J: TRBJ2-1
size: -
D: -

DNA: TGTGCCAGCTCACCAAGGAAAGAGACCCAGTACTTC
CDR3: CASSPRKETQYF
V: TRBV18
J: TRBJ2-5
size: few
D: -

DNA: TGTGCCAGCAGTTTGGGTGGGGATATGACGATCGAGCAGTACTTC
CDR3: CASSLGGDMTIEQYF
V: TRBV12-3/TRBV12-4
J: TRBJ2-7
size: once
D: -

DNA: TGCAGCGTTGAGGACCGGGAAAACTATGGCTACACCTTC
CDR3: CSVEDRENYGYTF
V: TRBV29-1
J: TRBJ1-2
size: -
D: -

DNA: TGTGCCAGCAGCGTAGAGCCCGGACTTAGGGGAAACACCATATATTTT
CDR3: CASSVEPGLRGNTIYF
V: TRBV9
J: TRBJ1-3
size: many
D: -

DNA: TGTGCCAGCAGACCCGCCGGGATTGGGCCCCAGCATTTT
CDR3: CASRPAGIGPQHF
V: TRBV12-3/TRBV12-4
J: TRBJ1-5
size: -
D: -

DNA: TGTGCCAGCAGTTACGGTGGCTCTGGGGAGACCCAGTACTTC
CDR3: CASSYGGSGETQYF
V: TRBV6-5
J: TRBJ2-5
size: -
D: -

DNA: TGTGCCAGCAGTCTTAGGACAGACACTGAAGCTTTCTTT
CDR3: CASSLRTDTEAFF
V: TRBV27
J: TRBJ1-1
size: many
D: -

DNA: TGTGCCAGCAGCTTTGATAGGGGCGCTACAATGAACACTGAAGCTTTCTTT
CDR3: CASSFDRGATMNTEAFF
V: TRBV7-8
J: TRBJ1-1
size: -
D: -

DNA: TGCAGTGCTCGATACCACGATTACGAGCAGTACTTC
CDR3: CSARYHDYEQYF
V: TRBV20-1
J: TRBJ2-7
size: many
D: -

DNA: TGTGCCAGCAGCGAAAACTGGGCTGAAGCTTTCTTT
CDR3: CASSENWAEAFF
V: TRBV12-3/TRBV12-4
J: TRBJ1-1
size: few
D: -

DNA: TGTGCCAGCAGTCGTGGACAGGGCGAAAACACCATATATTTT
CDR3: CASSRGQGENTIYF
V: TRBV12-3/TRBV12-4
J: TRBJ1-3
size: many
D: TRBD1

DNA: TGTGCCAGCAGTTACATTCAGGGGAGGTACGAGCAGTACTTC
CDR3: CASSYIQGRYEQYF
V: TRBV6-5
J: TRBJ2-7
size: many
D: -

DNA: TGTGCCAGCAGTGAGCAGATCTATGGCTACACCTTC
CDR3: CASSEQIYGYTF
V: TRBV25-1
J: TRBJ1-2
size: many
D: -

DNA: TGTGCCAGCAGTTTGATTACAGCGGGAGTTAGGAACGAGCAGTACTTC
CDR3: CASSLITAGVRNEQYF
V: TRBV28
J: TRBJ2-7
size: -
D: TRBD2

DNA: TGCGCCAGCAGTGAGCGACTAGGGGTACAAGAGACCCAGTACTTC
CDR3: CASSERLGVQETQYF
V: TRBV7-8
J: TRBJ2-5
size: -
D: -

DNA: TGTGCCAGCTCACCACACTGGGGACCCTACGAGCAGTACTTC
CDR3: CASSPHWGPYEQYF
V: TRBV18
J: TRBJ2-7
size: many
D: -

DNA: TGTGCCACCAGCAGAGATGGACAGATTAATCAGCCCCAGCATTTT
CDR3: CATSRDGQINQPQHF
V: TRBV15
J: TRBJ1-5
size: -
D: -

DNA: TGTGCCAGCAGTCCAGAGCCCCACTACGAGCAGTACTTC
CDR3: CASSPEPHYEQYF
V: TRBV6-1
J: TRBJ2-7
size: many
D: -

DNA: TGTGCCAGCACTTCCCGGTTTGGGCACCTTATCGACACTGAAGCTTTCTTT
CDR3: CASTSRFGHLIDTEAFF
V: TRBV7-9
J: TRBJ1-1
size: many
D: -

DNA: TGTGCCAGCAGTTACCTGGACAGTCCTTTGACCCAGTACTTC
CDR3: CASSYLDSPLTQYF
V: TRBV6-2/TRBV6-3
J: TRBJ2-5
size: many
D: -